One and the same sample provided the 24 T cell receptor beta chains below, sequenced in a study of blood T cell repertoires in COVID-19. Only in-frame clones appear in the TCRdb table, and some are missing; sequencing was by immunoSEQ multiplex PCR. The profile shows approximately 150,000 clones, around 84% of them singletons. The sample was peripheral blood. The receptors were gathered from a human donor in a cohort sampled during active COVID-19.

V usage is TRBV10-2 and J usage is TRBJ2-7; TRBD2 matches at 7 bases. V trimming: 9 bases; J trimming: 2 bases; junction bases outside the gene matches: 7. The CDR3 loop spans 13 amino acids. Germline CDR1 is WSHSY and CDR2 is SAAADI. The CDR3 region is CARVAGETYEQYV. The CDR3 DNA is TGCGCCAGGGTTGCGGGAGAAACCTACGAGCAGTACGTC.

The gene calls are TRBV5-1 and TRBJ1-2; possibly TRBD1 for D (6 bases). The CDR3 is 16 residues long. The germline V gene has CDR1 SGHRS and CDR2 YFSETQ. The ends were cut back, 0 bases at V and 0 bases at J, with 12 bases in the middle. The CDR3 sequence is CASSLVGQGTNYGYTF. For the CDR3, the DNA is TGCGCCAGCAGCTTGGTAGGTCAGGGGACTAACTATGGCTACACCTTC.

A word on this clone: One junction end disagrees with the germline gene, perhaps due to a read error. The J gene is TRBJ2-7, the V gene TRBV28; D ambiguous. The CDR3 loop spans 11 amino acids. CDR1 and CDR2 (germline): MDHEN, SYDVKM. CDR3 nucleotides: TGTGCCAGCAGTTTATCCTCCGAGCAGTACTTC. Its protein product is CASSLSSEQYF.

The V and J genes are TRBV19 and TRBJ1-6, with 7 nucleotides matching TRBD1. This CDR3 contains 17 residues. The germline gives CDR1 LNHDA, CDR2 SQIVND (reference sequence). The junction had 9 bases not matched to a gene; V was cut back by 3 bases and J by 4 bases. The CDR3 DNA follows: TGTGCCAGTAGTATTACCCTGGGGACAGTTTATAATTCACCCCTCCACTTT. This gives the protein CASSITLGTVYNSPLHF.

The rearrangement links TRBV30 to TRBJ2-1; a possible D gene is TRBD1 (6 bases). Germline CDR1 reads GTSNPN; CDR2 reads SVGIG (reference sequence). The CDR3 has 14 amino acids. The V and J ends lost 3 bases and 0 bases respectively, with 9 bases between them. CDR3 region: CAWRQGSSYNEQFF. The CDR3 nucleotides read TGTGCCTGGAGACAGGGCAGCTCCTACAATGAGCAGTTCTTC.

This clone has a single count. The rearrangement uses TRBV18 and TRBJ1-1, with 9 bases that match TRBD1. Trimming took 4 bases from V and 5 from J; bases not matched to a gene: 5. The CDR3 runs to 14 residues. Germline values: CDR1 KGHSH, CDR2 LQKENI. The CDR3 region has the DNA TGTGCCAGCTCACAGGACAGGGGCGGGACTGAAGCTTTCTTT. As protein: CASSQDRGGTEAFF.

This rearrangement joins TRBV4-1 to TRBJ1-5, with 8 bases that match TRBD1. J was trimmed by 7 bases and V by 1 base; bases with no gene match: 9. The CDR3 length is 16 residues. The germline V gene encodes CDR1 MGHRA and CDR2 YSYEKL. The CDR3 sequence: CASSQVPFRGPQPQHF. DNA for the CDR3: TGCGCCAGCAGCCAAGTGCCCTTCAGGGGGCCCCAGCCCCAGCATTTT.

This clone occurred once. The chain employs TRBV4-2 and TRBJ2-7; 9 nucleotides line up with TRBD1. Looked up from germline, CDR1 is LGHNA and CDR2 is YNFKEQ. The CDR3 spans 17 residues. V lost 1 base to trimming and J lost 0 bases; unmatched junction nucleotides: 7. CDR3 loop: CASSQAFSTGGSYEQYF. The CDR3 bases are TGTGCCAGCAGCCAAGCTTTTTCGACAGGGGGCTCCTACGAGCAGTACTTC.

This clone was detected once. V usage is TRBV2 and J usage is TRBJ2-3; 7 bases map to TRBD2. The CDR3 has 15 amino acids. Trimming cost V 7 bases and J 4 bases; bases outside gene matches: 11. The germline CDR1 and CDR2 sequences are SNHLY and FYNNEI. The CDR3 sequence is CASIDSGRASDTQYF. The CDR3 coding sequence is TGTGCCAGCATCGATTCGGGGAGGGCCTCAGATACGCAGTATTTT. The entire variable domain, with the rest obtained from reference TRBV2 and TRBJ2-3, is as follows: EPEVTQTPSHQVTQMGQEVILRCVPISNHLYFYWYRQILGQKVEFLVSFYNNEISEKSEIFDDQFSVERPDGSNFTLKIRSTKLEDSAMYFCASIDSGRASDTQYFGPGTRLTVL.

This clone was counted only a few times. The chain links TRBV19 to TRBJ2-1, with 8 positions matching TRBD1. Germline CDR1 LNHDA, CDR2 SQIVND (reference sequence). V was pared by 6 bases and J by 10 bases, with 8 bases of the junction left unmatched. The CDR3 is made up of 13 amino acids. The CDR3 nucleotides are TGTGCCAGTAGGGACAGGGTATCATTCGAGCAGTTCTTC. This translates into CASRDRVSFEQFF.

The chain is built from TRBV30 and TRBJ2-7, with D possibly matching TRBD2 (5 bases). Trimming removed 0 bases from V and 0 bases from J, with 6 bases in between. This CDR3 has 13 residues. In germline, CDR1 is GTSNPN, CDR2 SVGIG (reference sequence). In DNA, the CDR3 is TGTGCCTGGAGTGTAGAGGGCTCCTACGAGCAGTACGTC. It codes for CAWSVEGSYEQYV.

This chain joins TRBV3-1 (or the pseudogene TRBV3-2) and TRBJ2-3; D gene uncertain. Deletions cut 0 bases from V and 5 bases from J, with 6 bases between. CDR1 is LGHDT, CDR2 YNNKEL, per germline (reference sequence). This CDR3 contains 13 residues. The CDR3 here is CASSQDGGDTQYF. CDR3 DNA: TGTGCCAGCAGCCAAGACGGTGGAGATACGCAGTATTTT.

J is TRBJ2-5 and V is TRBV5-5; tentatively, D is TRBD1 (6 bases). This CDR3 comprises 15 residues. The germline V gene has CDR1 SGHKS and CDR2 YYEKEE (reference sequence). V lost 0 bases to trimming and J lost 3 bases, with 12 bases between them. CDR3 protein: CASSLAPGEEETQYF. CDR3 in DNA: TGTGCCAGCAGCTTGGCCCCAGGGGAAGAAGAGACCCAGTACTTC. The entire variable domain, with the rest obtained from reference TRBV5-5 and TRBJ2-5, is as follows: DAGVTQSPTHLIKTRGQQVTLRCSPISGHKSVSWYQQVLGQGPQFIFQYYEKEERGRGNFPDRFSARQFPNYSSELNVNALLLGDSALYLCASSLAPGEEETQYFGPGTRLLVL.

The chain joins TRBV3-1 (or the pseudogene TRBV3-2) to TRBJ1-1, with TRBD1 identical over 7 bases. From germline, CDR1 is LGHDT and CDR2 YNNKEL (reference sequence). The CDR3 length is 14 residues. V dropped 2 bases and J dropped 1; count of bases not matched to a gene: 1. In nucleotides, the CDR3 is TGTGCCAGCAGCCAACAGGGGGGGAACACTGAAGCTTTCTTT. It codes for CASSQQGGNTEAFF.

The chain couples TRBV11-2 to TRBJ1-4; 7 bases map to TRBD1. The CDR3 runs to 16 residues. Germline loops: CDR1 SGHAT, CDR2 FQNNGV. V lost 5 bases to trimming and J lost 5 bases; unmatched junction nucleotides: 11. CDR3 nucleotide sequence: TGTGCCAGCAGCCGGGGGCGAGGGGGCACAAATGAAAAACTGTTTTTT. Translation: CASSRGRGGTNEKLFF.

The rearrangement uses TRBV6-2 or TRBV6-3 and TRBJ1-5; TRBD1 is a possible D gene (6 bases). Germline V gives CDR1 MNHEY, CDR2 SVGEGT. The CDR3 has 18 amino acids. The ends were cut back, 2 bases at V and 0 bases at J, with 17 bases in the middle. CDR3 bases: TGTGCCAGCAGTTACATCCCAGGGGTTGCCAATAGCAATCAGCCCCAGCATTTT. It encodes CASSYIPGVANSNQPQHF.

The gene calls are TRBV5-1 and TRBJ2-3, with 7 bases fitting TRBD1. Trimming cost V 3 bases and J 2 bases; bases outside gene matches: 6. This CDR3 has 15 amino acids. CDR1 and CDR2 from the germline V gene are SGHRS and YFSETQ. The CDR3 sequence is CASSSPQGTTDTQYF. CDR3 nucleotide sequence: TGCGCCAGCAGCTCACCACAGGGGACCACAGATACGCAGTATTTT.

V gene TRBV2 combines with J gene TRBJ2-7; maybe TRBD2 (6 bases). V lost 1 base to trimming and J lost 4 bases, with 14 bases between them. The CDR3 loop spans 15 amino acids. Germline-derived CDR1 and CDR2 are SNHLY and FYNNEI. The CDR3 DNA sequence: TGTGCCAGCAGTGAAGGACTAGGGCCTTTATACGAGCAGTACTTC. This gives the protein CASSEGLGPLYEQYF.

The chain couples TRBV27 to TRBJ1-4, with TRBD1 identical over 12 bases. Germline V gene data show CDR1 as MNHEY and CDR2 as SMNVEV (reference sequence). V trimming: 6 bases; J trimming: 10 bases; junction bases outside the gene matches: 9. This CDR3 has 15 amino acids. DNA of the CDR3: TGTGCCAGCAGCCGTGCGGGACAGGGGGCGAGAAAACTGTTTTTT. Its translation: CASSRAGQGARKLFF.

The genes are TRBV19 and TRBJ1-1, with 7 bases matching TRBD1. Germline CDR1 LNHDA, CDR2 SQIVND (reference sequence). Losses at the gene ends were 7 bases for V and 4 bases for J; bases not matched to a gene: 12. The CDR3 has 15 residues. The CDR3 DNA reads TGTGCCAGTACCGCGGATAACAGGGGAGTCACTGAAGCTTTCTTT. Translated, it gives CASTADNRGVTEAFF.

This sequence joins TRBV12-3 or TRBV12-4 and TRBJ1-2; 8 positions agree with TRBD1. After removal of 5 bases from V and 8 bases from J, the junction contained 7 bases not matched to a gene. The CDR3 runs 13 residues. The CDR3 is CASSDRGGGGYTF. The DNA of the CDR3 is TGTGCCAGCAGTGACAGGGGAGGCGGCGGCTACACCTTC.

The genes are TRBV3-1 (or the pseudogene TRBV3-2) and TRBJ2-1; perhaps TRBD2 as D (6 bases). In germline, CDR1 is LGHDT, CDR2 YNNKEL (reference sequence). This CDR3 spans 14 amino acids. Trimming stripped 3 bases from V and 6 bases from J, with 12 bases between. CDR3 nucleotides: TGTGCCAGCAGCCAGTCGGGACTCGGCAATGAGCAGTTCTTC. Residues: CASSQSGLGNEQFF.

The chain combines TRBV5-1 with TRBJ1-5, with TRBD1 matching over 9 bases. This CDR3 region has 15 residues. CDR1 and CDR2 from the germline V gene are SGHRS and YFSETQ. V lost 4 bases and J lost 2; bases outside the gene matches: 4. The CDR3 nucleotides are TGCGCCAGCAGCCCAACAGGGGGCGGCAATCAGCCCCAGCATTTT. Its protein is CASSPTGGGNQPQHF.

The V and J genes are TRBV5-4 and TRBJ2-7; D perhaps matches TRBD2 (5 bases). The CDR3 is 14 residues long. V gave up 1 base and J gave up 0 bases, with 8 bases separating them. Germline CDR1 SGHNT, CDR2 YYREEE (reference sequence). CDR3 loop: CASSLNSDSYEQYV. The CDR3 DNA reads as TGTGCCAGCAGCTTGAATAGCGACTCCTACGAGCAGTACGTC.